This T cell receptor beta chain was retrieved from a study of T-cell reconstitution after alpha-beta-depleted transplantation in children (TCRdb year 2016). At the level of the whole study: Using TCR repertoire profiling, the study quantitatively followed how T-cell immune reconstitution unfolded in children after TCRalphabeta/CD19-depleted allogeneic hematopoietic cell transplantation.

Receptor amplification or capture employed PCR. These reads were obtained on an Illumina HiSeq 2500. TCR libraries were prepared with molecular barcoding, using unique molecular identifiers to normalize TCRbeta repertoire quantification. The public sequencing data were trimmed at Q25 with fastp and processed into clonotypes with MiXCR by TCRdb, which kept only in-frame beta chains. Each record represents a unique CDR3 protein, reported with the most common genes and DNA among its rows. The sample records around 490,000 distinct CDR3 sequences, roughly an eighth of which are singletons. The ten biggest clones cover 12% to 15% of the sample. Explained via the paper, the treatment or condition label denotes: allogeneic hematopoietic cell transplantation with graft depleted of TCRalphabeta T cells and CD19 B cells. The children who served as transplant recipients had been given grafts of TCRalphabeta/CD19-depleted allogeneic hematopoietic cells.

The research as a whole found: Apparently early alphabetaT-cell count recovery about two months after transplant reportedly relied on only several hundred rapidly expanded clones derived from non-depleted graft cells. In some patients, high TCRbeta diversity at day 60 was attributed to recipient T cells and intrathymic progenitors that had survived conditioning. Over subsequent months, a decline in hyperexpanded clone frequencies was noted, and after one year, T-cell counts and TCRbeta diversity were mostly ascribed to newly produced T cells.

Details on this clonotype: Its antigen is currently not known. No clone much larger than this one lies a single base away; base qualities are absent.

Compared with germline, V lacks 5 bases and J lacks 10 bases; bases without a gene match: 5. The germline V gene (reference sequence) supplies CDR1 SSHAT and CDR2 FNYEAQ. The CDR3, cysteine through phenylalanine, is 15 amino acids long. Only the CDR3 portion is preserved as DNA: 45 bases, with reading frame beginning at the first base. The V and J segments used are TRBV7-7 and TRBJ2-1; 16 of the junction bases match TRBD2. The sequencing used PBMCs, mostly from graft donor cells, collected 180 days after TCRalphabeta/CD19-depleted stem cell transplant. The origin of this receptor is a female patient aged 2-9 years who had a stem cell transplant for aplastic anemia, so the T cells may come from the graft donor. The CDR3: CASSPGLAGGPEQFF. The nucleotide sequence is given as TGTGCCAGCAGCCCGGGACTAGCGGGAGGGCCGGAGCAGTTCTTC.